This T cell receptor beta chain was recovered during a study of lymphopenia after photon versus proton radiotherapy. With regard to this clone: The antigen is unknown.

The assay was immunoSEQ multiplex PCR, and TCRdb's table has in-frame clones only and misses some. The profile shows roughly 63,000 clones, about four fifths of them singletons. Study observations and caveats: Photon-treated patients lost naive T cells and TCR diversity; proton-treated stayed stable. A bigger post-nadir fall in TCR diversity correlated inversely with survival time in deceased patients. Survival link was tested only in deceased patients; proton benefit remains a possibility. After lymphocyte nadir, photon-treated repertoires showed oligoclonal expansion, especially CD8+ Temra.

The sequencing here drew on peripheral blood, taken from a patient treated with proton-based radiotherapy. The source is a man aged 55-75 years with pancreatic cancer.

CDR3 loop: CASSMGRATDTQYF. The CDR3 region has the DNA TGTGCCAGTAGTATGGGCAGGGCCACAGATACGCAGTATTTT. The V and J genes are TRBV19 and TRBJ2-3, with D possibly TRBD1 on 5 matching bases. CDR3 length: 14 residues. Trimming shortened V by 3 bases and J by 2 bases, and 9 bases separated the two germline ends. The germline V gene encodes CDR1 LNHDA and CDR2 SQIVND (reference sequence).